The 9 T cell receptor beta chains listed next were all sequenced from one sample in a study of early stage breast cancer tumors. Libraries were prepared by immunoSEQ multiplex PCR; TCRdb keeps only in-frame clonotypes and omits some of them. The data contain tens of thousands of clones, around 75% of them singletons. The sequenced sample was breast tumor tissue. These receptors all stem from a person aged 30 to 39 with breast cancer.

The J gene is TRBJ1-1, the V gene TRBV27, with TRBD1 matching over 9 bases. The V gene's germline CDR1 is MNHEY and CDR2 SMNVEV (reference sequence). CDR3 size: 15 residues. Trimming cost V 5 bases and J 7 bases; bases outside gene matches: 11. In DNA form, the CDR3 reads TGTGCCAGCAGTCTCATACAGGGGGCAGGTGGTGAAGCTTTCTTT. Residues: CASSLIQGAGGEAFF.

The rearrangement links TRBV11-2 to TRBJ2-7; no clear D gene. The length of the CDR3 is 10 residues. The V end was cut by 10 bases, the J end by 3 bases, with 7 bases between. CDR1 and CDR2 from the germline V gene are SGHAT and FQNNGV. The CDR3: CATAGYEQYF. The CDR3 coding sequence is TGTGCCACCGCCGGCTACGAGCAGTACTTC.

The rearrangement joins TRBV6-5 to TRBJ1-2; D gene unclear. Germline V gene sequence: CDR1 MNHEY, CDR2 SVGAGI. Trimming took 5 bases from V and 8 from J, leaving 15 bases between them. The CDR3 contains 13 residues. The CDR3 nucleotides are TGTGCCAGCAGTCTTAGAGTGGGAATCGGCTACACCTTC. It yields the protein CASSLRVGIGYTF.

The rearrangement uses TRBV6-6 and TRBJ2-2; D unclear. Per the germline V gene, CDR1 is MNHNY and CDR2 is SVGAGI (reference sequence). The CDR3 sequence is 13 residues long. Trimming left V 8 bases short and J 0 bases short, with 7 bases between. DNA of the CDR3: TGTGCCAGCCGTACAACGAACACCGGGGAGCTGTTTTTT. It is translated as CASRTTNTGELFF.

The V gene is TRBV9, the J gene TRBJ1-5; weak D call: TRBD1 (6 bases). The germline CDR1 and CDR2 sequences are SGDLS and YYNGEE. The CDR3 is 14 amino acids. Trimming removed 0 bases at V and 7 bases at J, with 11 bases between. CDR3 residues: CASSVGGGLQPQHF. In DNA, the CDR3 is TGTGCCAGCAGCGTAGGGGGGGGCCTGCAGCCCCAGCATTTT.

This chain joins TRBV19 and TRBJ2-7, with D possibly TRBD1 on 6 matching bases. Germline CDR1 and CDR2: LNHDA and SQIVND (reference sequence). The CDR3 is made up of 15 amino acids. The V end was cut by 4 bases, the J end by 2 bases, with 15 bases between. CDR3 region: CASSRSLTGPYEQYF. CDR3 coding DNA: TGTGCCAGTAGTAGGAGCTTGACAGGCCCCTACGAGCAGTACTTC. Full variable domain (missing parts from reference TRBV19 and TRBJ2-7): DGGITQSPKYLFRKEGQNVTLSCEQNLNHDAMYWYRQDPGQGLRLIYYSQIVNDFQKGDIAEGYSVSREKKESFPLTVTSAQKNPTAFYLCASSRSLTGPYEQYFGPGTRLTVT.

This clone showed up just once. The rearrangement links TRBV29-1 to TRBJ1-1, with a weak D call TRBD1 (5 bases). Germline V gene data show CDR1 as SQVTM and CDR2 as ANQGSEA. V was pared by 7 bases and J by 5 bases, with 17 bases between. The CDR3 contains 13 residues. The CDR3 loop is CSALGSRVTEAFF. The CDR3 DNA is TGCAGCGCCCTAGGAAGCAGGGTTACTGAAGCTTTCTTT.

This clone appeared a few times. CDR3 DNA sequence: TGCAGCGTTGAGCCGAGCTCGGGGAGCTACACCTTC. Translated: CSVEPSSGSYTF. This chain joins TRBV29-1 and TRBJ1-2; no clear D. The germline CDR1 and CDR2 sequences are SQVTM and ANQGSEA. This CDR3 region has 12 residues. The V gene lost 3 bases and the J gene lost 9 bases, with 14 bases spanning the gap.

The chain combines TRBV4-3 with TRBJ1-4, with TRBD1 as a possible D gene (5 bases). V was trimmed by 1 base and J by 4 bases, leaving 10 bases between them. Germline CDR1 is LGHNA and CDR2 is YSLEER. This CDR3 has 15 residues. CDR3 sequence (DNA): TGCGCCAGCAGCCAAGCCGGGACCAGTAATGAAAAACTGTTTTTT. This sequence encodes CASSQAGTSNEKLFF.